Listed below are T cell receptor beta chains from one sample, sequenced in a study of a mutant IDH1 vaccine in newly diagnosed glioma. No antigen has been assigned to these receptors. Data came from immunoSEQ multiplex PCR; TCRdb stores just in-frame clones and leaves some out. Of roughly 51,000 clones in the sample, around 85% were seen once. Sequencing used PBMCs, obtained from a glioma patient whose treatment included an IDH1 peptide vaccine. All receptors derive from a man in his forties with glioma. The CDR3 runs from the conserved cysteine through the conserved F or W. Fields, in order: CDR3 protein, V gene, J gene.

CDR3 protein: CSVATFRNQPQHF; V gene: TRBV29-1; J gene: TRBJ1-5
CDR3 protein: CASSRDRGNTIYF; V gene: TRBV2; J gene: TRBJ1-3
CDR3 protein: CASSQGTDTNEKLFF; V gene: TRBV4-1; J gene: TRBJ1-4
CDR3 protein: CASSLGSGETQYF; V gene: TRBV5-1; J gene: TRBJ2-5
CDR3 protein: CASSVGPAYYQDSPLHF; V gene: TRBV9; J gene: TRBJ1-6
CDR3 protein: CASSPQQGANPQHF; V gene: TRBV6-6; J gene: TRBJ1-5
CDR3 protein: CASSLEGTSGRYYNEQFF; V gene: TRBV7-2; J gene: TRBJ2-1
CDR3 protein: CASSSTDAGAFF; V gene: TRBV6-5; J gene: TRBJ1-1
CDR3 protein: CAWSRGGVRTDTQYF; V gene: TRBV30; J gene: TRBJ2-3
CDR3 protein: CASSPGTGSYEQYF; V gene: TRBV19; J gene: TRBJ2-7
CDR3 protein: CASSSPWDRDYEQYF; V gene: TRBV7-8; J gene: TRBJ2-7
CDR3 protein: CSATGAAGANVLTF; V gene: TRBV29-1; J gene: TRBJ2-6
CDR3 protein: CASGIAGWPQHF; V gene: TRBV27; J gene: TRBJ1-5
CDR3 protein: CASSFGDRAYNEQFF; V gene: TRBV5-6; J gene: TRBJ2-1
CDR3 protein: CASSQEGLAYEQYF; V gene: TRBV4-2; J gene: TRBJ2-7
CDR3 protein: CSVGGFNQPQHF; V gene: TRBV29-1; J gene: TRBJ1-5
CDR3 protein: CAIRLSGGAYEQFF; V gene: TRBV10-3; J gene: TRBJ2-1
CDR3 protein: CATSRGRTVNTEAFF; V gene: TRBV15; J gene: TRBJ1-1
CDR3 protein: CASSEFTGFMGDTQYF; V gene: TRBV2; J gene: TRBJ2-3
CDR3 protein: CASSLRTRVYGYTF; V gene: TRBV19; J gene: TRBJ1-2
CDR3 protein: CASSLTEGGELFF; V gene: TRBV27; J gene: TRBJ2-2
CDR3 protein: CASSEPGISNQPQHF; V gene: TRBV6-1; J gene: TRBJ1-5
CDR3 protein: CASTGRDTEAFF; V gene: TRBV7-9; J gene: TRBJ1-1